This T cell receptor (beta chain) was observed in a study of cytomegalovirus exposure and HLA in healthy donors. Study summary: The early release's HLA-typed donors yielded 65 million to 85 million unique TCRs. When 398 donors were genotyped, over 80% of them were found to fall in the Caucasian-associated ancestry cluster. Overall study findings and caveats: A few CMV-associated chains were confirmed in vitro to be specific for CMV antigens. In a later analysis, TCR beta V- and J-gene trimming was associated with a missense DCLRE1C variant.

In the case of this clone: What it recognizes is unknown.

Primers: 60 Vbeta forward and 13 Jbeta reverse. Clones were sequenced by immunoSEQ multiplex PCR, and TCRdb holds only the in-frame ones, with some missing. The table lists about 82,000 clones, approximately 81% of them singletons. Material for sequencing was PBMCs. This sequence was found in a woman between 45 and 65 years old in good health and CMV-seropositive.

CDR3 region: CASSSGLAGGETQYF. The CDR3 bases are TGCGCCAGCAGCTCGGGACTAGCGGGAGGAGAGACCCAGTACTTC. The V gene is TRBV5-1, the J gene TRBJ2-5, with 15 bases lining up with TRBD2. The germline V gene encodes CDR1 SGHRS and CDR2 YFSETQ. The CDR3 has 15 residues. With 3 bases clipped from V and 4 bases from J, the junction kept 1 base outside the gene matches.